Listed below are T cell receptor beta chains from one sample, sequenced in a study of T cells in Graves' hyperthyroidism and ophthalmopathy. MiXCR was run by TCRdb on the multiplex PCR reads, yielding one entry per CDR3 protein. Here the sample spans about 200,000 distinct CDR3 sequences, approximately 17% being singletons. The sequenced sample consisted of blood. All receptors come from a man aged 50-59 years with Graves' hyperthyroidism. CDR3s include the opening cysteine and the closing phenylalanine or tryptophan.

j_gene | v_gene | CDR3aa
TRBJ2-7 | TRBV15 | CATSRYRETHEQYF
TRBJ2-3 | TRBV6-1 | CASSRDLGTTDTQYF
TRBJ2-4 | TRBV12-5 | CASGLRGKAKNIQYF
TRBJ1-1 | TRBV4-1 | CASSQFPQGDTEAFF
TRBJ2-1 | TRBV28 | CASSNTGTEVNEQFF
TRBJ1-1 | TRBV6-2/TRBV6-3 | CASRGGAEAFF
TRBJ2-2 | TRBV3-1 | CASSQDLGYNTGELFF
TRBJ2-1 | TRBV20-1 | CSANDVADEQFF
TRBJ2-7 | TRBV29-1 | CSVRRMLAGLQYF
TRBJ1-4 | TRBV7-2 | CASSSGEEKLFF
TRBJ2-5 | TRBV28 | CASGMDREQETQYF